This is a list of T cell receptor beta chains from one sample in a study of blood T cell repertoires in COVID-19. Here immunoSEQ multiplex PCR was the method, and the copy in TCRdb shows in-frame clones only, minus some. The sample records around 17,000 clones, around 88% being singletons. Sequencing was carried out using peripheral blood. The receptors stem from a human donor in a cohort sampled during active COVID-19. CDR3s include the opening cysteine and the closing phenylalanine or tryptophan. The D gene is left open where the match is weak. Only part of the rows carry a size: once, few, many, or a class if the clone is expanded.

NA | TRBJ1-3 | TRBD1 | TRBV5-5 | TGTGCCAGCAGCTCTCGGACAGGGTTGGACACCATATATTTT | CASSSRTGLDTIYF
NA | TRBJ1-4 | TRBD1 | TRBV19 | TGTGCCAGTAGTATCCACCCCACCGGGACAGGGGGTGAAAAACTGTTTTTT | CASSIHPTGTGGEKLFF
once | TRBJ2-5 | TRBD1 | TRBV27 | TGTGCCAGCAGTTTATCCGACAGGGGCTGGCGAGAGACCCAGTACTTC | CASSLSDRGWRETQYF
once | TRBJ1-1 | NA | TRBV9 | TGTGCCAGCAGCGCCGGCACTGAAGCTTTCTTT | CASSAGTEAFF
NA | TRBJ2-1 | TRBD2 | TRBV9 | TGTGCCAGCAGCGTTTTACTAGCGGACAATGAGCAGTTCTTC | CASSVLLADNEQFF
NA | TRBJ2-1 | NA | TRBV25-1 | TGTGCCAGCAGTACAGGGATTGAGCAGTTCTTC | CASSTGIEQFF
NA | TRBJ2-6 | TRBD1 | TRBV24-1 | TGTGCCACCAGTGTCGTTTTCCCCCTCGGACAGGACTCTGGGGCCAACGTCCTGACTTTC | CATSVVFPLGQDSGANVLTF
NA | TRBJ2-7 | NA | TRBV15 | TGTGCCACCAGCAGAGAGCCTCAGGGGCCCTACGAGCAGTACTTC | CATSREPQGPYEQYF
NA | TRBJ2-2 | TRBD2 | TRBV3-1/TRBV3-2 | TGTGCCAGCAGCCAGTATAGCGGGGAGATAACCGGGGAGCTGTTTTTT | CASSQYSGEITGELFF
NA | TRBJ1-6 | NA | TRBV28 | TGTGCCAGCAGTGCCGGACTGAATGGGTATAATTCACCCCTCCACTTT | CASSAGLNGYNSPLHF
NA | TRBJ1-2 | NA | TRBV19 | TGTGCCAGTAGTATGTCCCGACAGCTTCGTGGCTACACCTTC | CASSMSRQLRGYTF
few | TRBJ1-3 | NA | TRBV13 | TGTGCCAGCAGCTTGAGCAGGGGATCCATATATTTT | CASSLSRGSIYF
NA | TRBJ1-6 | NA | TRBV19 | TGTGCCAGTAGTGGCGCAGGGCAGAATTCACCCCTCCACTTT | CASSGAGQNSPLHF
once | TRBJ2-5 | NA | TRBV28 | TGTGCCAGCAGTTTATTGGGGGCACAAGAGACCCAGTACTTC | CASSLLGAQETQYF
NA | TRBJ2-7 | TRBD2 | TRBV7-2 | TGTGCCAGCAGCCTCGGGGCGGGGGGATACGAGCAGTACTTC | CASSLGAGGYEQYF
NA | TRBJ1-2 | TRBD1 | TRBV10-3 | TGTGCCATCAGGCCCCGGGACAGGCTAGGGCGGTCCTATGGCTACACCTTC | CAIRPRDRLGRSYGYTF
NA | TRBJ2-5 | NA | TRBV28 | TGTGCCAGCAGTCCTCCCCTTCACACGCCCCAAGAGACCCAGTACTTC | CASSPPLHTPQETQYF
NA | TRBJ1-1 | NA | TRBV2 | TGTGCCAGCAGTGGACAGATGAACACTGAAGCTTTCTTT | CASSGQMNTEAFF